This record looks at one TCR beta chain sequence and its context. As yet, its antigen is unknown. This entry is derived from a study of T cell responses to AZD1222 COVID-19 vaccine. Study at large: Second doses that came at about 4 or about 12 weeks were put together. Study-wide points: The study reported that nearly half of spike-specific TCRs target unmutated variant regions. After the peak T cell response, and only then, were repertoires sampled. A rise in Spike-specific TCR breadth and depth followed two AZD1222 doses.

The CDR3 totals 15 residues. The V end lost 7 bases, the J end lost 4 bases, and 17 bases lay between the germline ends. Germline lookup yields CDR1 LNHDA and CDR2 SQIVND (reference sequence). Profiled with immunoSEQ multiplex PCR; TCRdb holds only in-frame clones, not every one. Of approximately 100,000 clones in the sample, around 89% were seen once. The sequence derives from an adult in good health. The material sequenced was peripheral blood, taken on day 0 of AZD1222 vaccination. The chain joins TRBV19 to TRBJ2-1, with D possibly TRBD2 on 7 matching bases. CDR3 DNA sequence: TGTGCCAGTACCCCCGGCGGGGGCGCTTACAATGAGCAGTTCTTC. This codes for CASTPGGGAYNEQFF.